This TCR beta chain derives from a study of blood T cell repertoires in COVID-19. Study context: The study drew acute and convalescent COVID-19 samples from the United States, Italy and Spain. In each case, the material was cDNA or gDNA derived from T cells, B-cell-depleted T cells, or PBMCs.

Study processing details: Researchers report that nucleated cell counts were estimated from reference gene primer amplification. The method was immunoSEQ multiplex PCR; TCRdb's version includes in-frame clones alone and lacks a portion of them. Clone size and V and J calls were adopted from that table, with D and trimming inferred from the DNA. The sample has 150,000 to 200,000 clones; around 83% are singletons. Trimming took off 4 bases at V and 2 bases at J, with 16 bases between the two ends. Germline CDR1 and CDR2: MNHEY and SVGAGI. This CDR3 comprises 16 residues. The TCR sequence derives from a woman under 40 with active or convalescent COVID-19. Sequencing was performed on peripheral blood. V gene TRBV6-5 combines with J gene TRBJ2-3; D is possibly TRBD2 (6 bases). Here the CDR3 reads CASSSPLAAHTDTQYF. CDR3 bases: TGTGCCAGCAGTTCTCCCTTAGCGGCTCACACAGATACGCAGTATTTT.